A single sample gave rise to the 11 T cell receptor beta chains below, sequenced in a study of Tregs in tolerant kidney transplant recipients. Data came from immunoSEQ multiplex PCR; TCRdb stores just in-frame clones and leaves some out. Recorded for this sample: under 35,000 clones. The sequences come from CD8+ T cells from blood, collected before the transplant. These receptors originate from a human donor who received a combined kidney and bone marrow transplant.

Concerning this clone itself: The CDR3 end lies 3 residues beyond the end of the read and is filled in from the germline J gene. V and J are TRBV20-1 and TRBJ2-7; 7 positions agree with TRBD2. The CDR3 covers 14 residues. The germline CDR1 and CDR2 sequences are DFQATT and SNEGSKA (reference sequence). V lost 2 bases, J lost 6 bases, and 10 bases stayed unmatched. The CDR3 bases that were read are TGCAGTGCTAGAAAGCGGGACCGAGGAGGCGAG. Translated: CSARKRDRGGE. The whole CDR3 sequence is CSARKRDRGGEQYF.

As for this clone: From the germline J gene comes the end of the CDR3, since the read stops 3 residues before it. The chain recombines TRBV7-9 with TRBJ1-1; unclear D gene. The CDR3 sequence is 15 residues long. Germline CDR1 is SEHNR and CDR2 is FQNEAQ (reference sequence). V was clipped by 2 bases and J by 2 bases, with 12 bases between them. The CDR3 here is CASSLSFGVNTEAFF. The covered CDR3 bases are TGTGCCAGCAGCTTATCCTTCGGGGTTAACACTGAA.

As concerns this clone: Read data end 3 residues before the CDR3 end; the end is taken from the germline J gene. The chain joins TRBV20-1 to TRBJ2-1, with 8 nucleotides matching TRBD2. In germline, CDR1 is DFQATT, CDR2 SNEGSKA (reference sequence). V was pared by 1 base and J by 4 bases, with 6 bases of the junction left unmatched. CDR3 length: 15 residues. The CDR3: CSARVTSGPYNEQFF. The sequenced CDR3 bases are TGCAGTGCTAGAGTAACTAGCGGCCCTTACAATGAG.

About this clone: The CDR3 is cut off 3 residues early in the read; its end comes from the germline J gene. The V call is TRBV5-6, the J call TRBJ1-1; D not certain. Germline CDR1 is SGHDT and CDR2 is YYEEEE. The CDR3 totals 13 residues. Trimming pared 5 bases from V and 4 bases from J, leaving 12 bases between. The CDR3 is CASSYRAGTEAFF. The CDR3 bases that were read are TGTGCCAGCAGTTATCGAGCGGGCACTGAA.

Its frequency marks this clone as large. The CDR3 DNA, read in part, is TGTGCCAGCAGCTTACGGACAGATACG. The encoded protein is CASSLRTDT. The whole CDR3 protein reads CASSLRTDTQYF. The chain employs TRBV7-9 and TRBJ2-3, with unresolved D. Read sequence stops 3 residues before the CDR3 end, and the germline J gene provides the missing end. CDR1 and CDR2 from the germline V gene are SEHNR and FQNEAQ (reference sequence). Trimming took 2 bases from V and 3 from J, leaving 3 bases between them. The CDR3 runs 12 residues. Looking up the rest from reference TRBV7-9 and TRBJ2-3 gives the full variable domain: DTGVSQNPRHKITKRGQNVTFRCDPISEHNRLYWYRQTLGQGPEFLTYFQNEAQLEKSRLLSDRFSAERPKGSFSTLEIQRTEQGDSAMYLCASSLRTDTQYFGPGTRLTVL.

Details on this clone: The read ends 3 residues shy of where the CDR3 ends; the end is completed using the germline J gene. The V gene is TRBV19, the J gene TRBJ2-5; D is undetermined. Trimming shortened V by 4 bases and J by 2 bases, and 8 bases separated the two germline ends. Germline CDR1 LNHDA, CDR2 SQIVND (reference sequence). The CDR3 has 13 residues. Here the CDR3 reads CASSSGLQETQYF. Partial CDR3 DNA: TGTGCCAGTAGTAGCGGTTTACAAGAGACC. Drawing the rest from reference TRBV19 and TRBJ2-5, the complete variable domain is DGGITQSPKYLFRKEGQNVTLSCEQNLNHDAMYWYRQDPGQGLRLIYYSQIVNDFQKGDIAEGYSVSREKKESFPLTVTSAQKNPTAFYLCASSSGLQETQYFGPGTRLLVL.

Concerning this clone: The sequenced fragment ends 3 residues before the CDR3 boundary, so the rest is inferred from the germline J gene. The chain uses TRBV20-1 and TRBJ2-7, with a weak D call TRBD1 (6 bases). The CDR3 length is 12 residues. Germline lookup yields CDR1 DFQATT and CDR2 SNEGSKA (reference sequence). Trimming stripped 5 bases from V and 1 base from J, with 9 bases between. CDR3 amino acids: CSARDISYEQYF. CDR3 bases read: TGCAGTGCTCGGGACATTTCCTACGAG.

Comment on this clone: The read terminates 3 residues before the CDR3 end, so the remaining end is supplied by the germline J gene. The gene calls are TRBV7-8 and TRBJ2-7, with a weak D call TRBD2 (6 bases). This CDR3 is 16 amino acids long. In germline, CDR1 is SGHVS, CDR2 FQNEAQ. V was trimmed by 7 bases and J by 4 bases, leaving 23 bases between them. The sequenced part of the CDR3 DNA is TGTGCCAGCACCCCGGGTGGTGCGGGGATCCCTTACGAG. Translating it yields CASTPGGAGIPYE. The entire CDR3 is CASTPGGAGIPYEQYF.

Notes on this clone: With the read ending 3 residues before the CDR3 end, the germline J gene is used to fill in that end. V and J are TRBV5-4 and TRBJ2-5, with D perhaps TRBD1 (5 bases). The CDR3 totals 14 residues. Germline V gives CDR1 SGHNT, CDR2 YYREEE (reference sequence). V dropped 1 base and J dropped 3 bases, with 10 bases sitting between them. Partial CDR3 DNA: TGTGCCAGCAGCTTGCCTGGCAGGGAAGAGACC. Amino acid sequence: CASSLPGREET. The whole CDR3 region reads CASSLPGREETQYF.

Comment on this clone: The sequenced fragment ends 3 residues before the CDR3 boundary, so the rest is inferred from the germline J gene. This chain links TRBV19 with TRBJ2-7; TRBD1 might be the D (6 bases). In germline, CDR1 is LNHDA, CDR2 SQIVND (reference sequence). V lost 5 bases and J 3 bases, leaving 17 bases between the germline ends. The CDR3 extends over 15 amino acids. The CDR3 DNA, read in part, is TGTGCCAGTAGTGCCGGTGTGGGGGCGGTCTACGAG. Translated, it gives CASSAGVGAVYE. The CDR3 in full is CASSAGVGAVYEQYF.

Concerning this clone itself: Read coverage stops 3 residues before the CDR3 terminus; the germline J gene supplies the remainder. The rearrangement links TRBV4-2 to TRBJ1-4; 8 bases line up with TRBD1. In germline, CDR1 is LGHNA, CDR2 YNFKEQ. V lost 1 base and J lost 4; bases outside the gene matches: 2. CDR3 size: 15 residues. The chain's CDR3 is CASSQVTGVNEKLFF. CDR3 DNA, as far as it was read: TGTGCCAGCAGCCAAGTGACAGGGGTTAATGAAAAA.